This entry lists 22 T cell receptor beta chains sequenced from one sample in a study of T-cell memory formation after mild COVID-19 (dated by TCRdb to about 2021). The library was built by means of 5' RACE. These reads were obtained on an Illumina NovaSeq 6000. TCRdb trimmed public reads at Q25 via fastp, called clones via MiXCR and kept in-frame beta chains. Rows are unified per CDR3 protein, each entry keeping the most common DNA and genes. A total of around 310,000 distinct CDR3 sequences appear in this sample, approximately 15% of them only once. Jointly, the top ten make up around 24% of the sample. The source material was PBMCs or a T cell subset sorted from them (not recorded which). All receptors derive from a man aged 18 to 29 who had mild COVID-19 (a few samples of this study predate the infection). The sample titles of this study are shuffled in the database, so cell type and time point are left out; the donor was told from shared clones.

The sample holds a few counts of this clonotype. V and J are TRBV27 and TRBJ1-1; 8 bases fit TRBD1. J gave up 4 bases and V 3 bases, and 13 bases lay outside the gene matches. The germline CDR1 and CDR2 sequences are MNHEY and SMNVEV (reference sequence). CDR3 length: 17 amino acids. The DNA of the CDR3 is TGTGCCAGCAGTTTTAGCCCCCAGGGGGCGCCTAGCACTGAAGCTTTCTTT. Amino acid sequence: CASSFSPQGAPSTEAFF.

This clonotype was seen ten or more times. The chain joins TRBV20-1 to TRBJ2-3; TRBD2 matches at 11 bases. V was pared by 0 bases and J by 6 bases, with 11 bases of the junction left unmatched. The CDR3 has 17 residues. From germline, CDR1 is DFQATT and CDR2 SNEGSKA (reference sequence). In nucleotides, the CDR3 is TGCAGTGCTAGAGATCCGGGTAGCGGGGGGGCCGCGGATACGCAGTATTTT. Its translation: CSARDPGSGGAADTQYF.

This clonotype was recorded a few times. One end of the junction fails to match germline, which may point to a read error. The genes are TRBV7-2 and TRBJ1-6; possible D gene TRBD1, 5 bases. The CDR3 is made up of 14 amino acids. Germline CDR1 SGHTA, CDR2 FQGNSA. CDR3 DNA: TGTGCCAGCAAACCGGGACGTACAAATTCGCCCCTCCACTTT. It is translated as CASKPGRTNSPLHF.

J is TRBJ1-2 and V is TRBV6-5, with TRBD1 matching over 8 bases. The CDR3 sequence is 16 residues long. V lost 8 bases to trimming and J lost 1 base; unmatched junction nucleotides: 12. Per the germline V gene, CDR1 is MNHEY and CDR2 is SVGAGI. The DNA for the CDR3 is TGTGCCAGCCGGCGGGGCCCCAGGGGGCTTAACTATGGCTACACCTTC. This gives the protein CASRRGPRGLNYGYTF.

Only a few counts were recorded for this clonotype. The chain joins TRBV6-5 to TRBJ1-5; possible D gene TRBD1, 5 bases. This CDR3 has 13 amino acids. V lost 3 bases to trimming and J lost 9 bases, with 12 bases between them. Germline loops: CDR1 MNHEY, CDR2 SVGAGI. The CDR3 bases are TGTGCCAGCAGTTATCAGGGCGAAGGGCCCCAGCATTTT. Its protein product is CASSYQGEGPQHF.

This clonotype came up many times. J is TRBJ2-2 and V is TRBV5-4; D not certain. This CDR3 has 12 amino acids. Germline V gene sequence: CDR1 SGHNT, CDR2 YYREEE (reference sequence). V lost 4 bases and J 6 bases, leaving 7 bases between the germline ends. The CDR3 reads CASSVPAGELFF. In DNA form, the CDR3 reads TGTGCCAGCAGCGTACCAGCCGGGGAGCTGTTTTTT. The full variable domain, in which reference TRBV5-4 and TRBJ2-2 provide the parts outside the CDR3, is ETGVTQSPTHLIKTRGQQVTLRCSSQSGHNTVSWYQQALGQGPQFIFQYYREEENGRGNFPPRFSGLQFPNYSSELNVNALELDDSALYLCASSVPAGELFFGEGSRLTVL.

This clonotype has ten or more counts. The chain recombines TRBV6-2 or TRBV6-3 with TRBJ2-1, with D uncertain. CDR3 length: 11 residues. CDR1 is MNHEY, CDR2 SVGEGT, per germline. V was shortened by 7 bases and J by 6 bases, with 7 bases between the two germline ends. CDR3 residues: CASTLANEQFF. As DNA, the CDR3 is TGTGCCAGCACCTTGGCCAATGAGCAGTTCTTC.

The table lists this clonotype with many counts. The V gene is TRBV5-1, the J gene TRBJ2-2; possible D gene TRBD2, 6 bases. The length of the CDR3 is 15 residues. The V end lost 4 bases, the J end lost 0 bases, and 10 bases lay between the germline ends. CDR1 and CDR2 from the germline V gene are SGHRS and YFSETQ. CDR3 nucleotide sequence: TGCGCCAGCAGCGCGGGACGAACGAACACCGGGGAGCTGTTTTTT. Translated: CASSAGRTNTGELFF.

The chain is built from TRBV15 and TRBJ1-5; D is unresolved. There are 14 residues in the CDR3. Trimming shortened V by 5 bases and J by 0 bases, and 8 bases separated the two germline ends. CDR1 is LNHNV and CDR2 is YYDKDF in the germline V gene (reference sequence). DNA for the CDR3: TGTGCCACCAGCGTGGGCGGTAGCAATCAGCCCCAGCATTTT. It yields the protein CATSVGGSNQPQHF.

This clonotype was observed a handful of times. V is TRBV2 and J is TRBJ2-7; unclear D gene. Per the germline V gene, CDR1 is SNHLY and CDR2 is FYNNEI. Trimming left V 8 bases short and J 3 bases short, with 14 bases between. The CDR3 length is 13 residues. In DNA, the CDR3 is TGTGCCAGCTCTAGGACCGAAGTCTACGAGCAGTACTTC. It translates to CASSRTEVYEQYF. The full variable domain, completed using reference TRBV2 and TRBJ2-7, is EPEVTQTPSHQVTQMGQEVILRCVPISNHLYFYWYRQILGQKVEFLVSFYNNEISEKSEIFDDQFSVERPDGSNFTLKIRSTKLEDSAMYFCASSRTEVYEQYFGPGTRLTVT.

In nucleotides, the CDR3 is TGCGCCAGCGGCGGGGAATCGGCCTACGAGCAGTACTTC. Its protein is CASGGESAYEQYF. The chain carries TRBV5-1 and TRBJ2-7; weak D call: TRBD2 (6 bases). Trimming took off 7 bases at V and 2 bases at J, with 13 bases between the two ends. Germline V gene lookup returns CDR1 SGHRS and CDR2 YFSETQ. The CDR3 spans 13 residues.

There are a few counts of this clonotype. J is TRBJ2-3 and V is TRBV5-4; the D call may be TRBD1 or TRBD2 (5 bases each). V lost 4 bases and J lost 4, with 16 bases in between. From germline, CDR1 is SGHNT and CDR2 YYREEE (reference sequence). The CDR3 runs 15 residues. CDR3 loop: CASSQGRSEADTQYF. The CDR3 DNA reads TGTGCCAGCAGCCAGGGACGGTCGGAGGCAGATACGCAGTATTTT.

This clonotype has just a few counts. The chain recombines TRBV7-9 with TRBJ2-7; D possibly matches TRBD1 or TRBD2 (5 bases each). The CDR3 is made up of 15 amino acids. The germline V and J ends were trimmed by 3 bases and 7 bases, with 19 bases remaining between them. From germline, CDR1 is SEHNR and CDR2 FQNEAQ (reference sequence). CDR3 region: CASSFGAGRSWEQYF. In nucleotides, the CDR3 is TGTGCCAGCAGCTTCGGGGCAGGACGAAGCTGGGAGCAGTACTTC.

This chain links TRBV6-1 with TRBJ2-5; D gene uncertain. This CDR3 spans 13 amino acids. Trimming cost V 3 bases and J 0 bases, with 5 bases left between them. CDR1 and CDR2 (germline): MNHNS, SASEGT. CDR3 sequence reads: CASSEMHQETQYF. The CDR3 DNA sequence: TGTGCCAGCAGTGAGATGCACCAAGAGACCCAGTACTTC.

V is TRBV29-1 and J is TRBJ1-5, with no clear D. Germline V lookup: CDR1 SQVTM, CDR2 ANQGSEA. V shed 4 bases and J shed 0 bases, with 7 bases lying between them. This CDR3 has 13 residues. The CDR3 DNA follows: TGCAGCGTTGCCGTTCGTAGCAATCAGCCCCAGCATTTT. It encodes CSVAVRSNQPQHF.

The chain combines TRBV12-3 or TRBV12-4 with TRBJ1-6; a possible D gene is TRBD1 (6 bases). The CDR3 is 16 amino acids. V was cut by 4 bases and J by 2 bases, with 12 bases left in between. The CDR3: CASSSTGTAYNSPLHF. The CDR3 DNA is TGTGCCAGCAGTTCAACAGGGACTGCCTATAATTCACCCCTCCACTTT.

This clonotype appeared a few times. This chain links TRBV7-9 with TRBJ2-1; D gene unclear. Trimming took 4 bases from V and 6 from J, leaving 13 bases between them. The germline V gene has CDR1 SEHNR and CDR2 FQNEAQ (reference sequence). The CDR3 length is 14 residues. The CDR3 loop is CASSYSQAGNEQFF. CDR3 DNA: TGTGCCAGCAGCTACTCCCAAGCCGGCAATGAGCAGTTCTTC.

The chain recombines TRBV5-4 with TRBJ2-7; possible D gene TRBD2, 5 bases. Germline V gene lookup returns CDR1 SGHNT and CDR2 YYREEE (reference sequence). The length of the CDR3 is 13 residues. Trimming removed 4 bases from V and 2 bases from J, with 10 bases in between. CDR3 loop: CASSRTDTYEQYV. The CDR3 bases are TGTGCCAGCAGCCGGACTGATACCTACGAGCAGTACGTC.

This clonotype was picked up a small number of times. V and J are TRBV7-8 and TRBJ1-2; 10 bases map to TRBD1. J was trimmed by 2 bases and V by 5 bases; bases with no gene match: 5. The CDR3 loop spans 15 amino acids. Germline-derived CDR1 and CDR2 are SGHVS and FQNEAQ. The CDR3 DNA is TGTGCCAGCAGCCGTAGGACAGGGGGAAACTATGGCTACACCTTC. This translates into CASSRRTGGNYGYTF.

This clonotype was observed a handful of times. The V call is TRBV6-6, the J call TRBJ1-5; D possibly corresponds to TRBD1 (5 bases). Germline CDR1 MNHNY, CDR2 SVGAGI (reference sequence). The CDR3 has 12 amino acids. Trimming removed 7 bases at V and 11 bases at J, with 15 bases between. The CDR3 DNA follows: TGTGCCAGCAACTCACCCGGGGGTGCCCAGCATTTT. Translation gives CASNSPGGAQHF.

This chain connects TRBV7-2 to TRBJ2-7, with 7 nucleotides matching TRBD1. CDR3 length equals 14 residues. Unmatched junction bases numbered 4, after V lost 5 bases and J lost 0 bases. CDR1 is SGHTA, CDR2 FQGNSA, per germline. The CDR3 here is CASSQTGSSYEQYV. In DNA, the CDR3 is TGTGCCAGCAGCCAGACAGGGAGCTCCTACGAGCAGTACGTC.

Concerning this clonotype: This may be a read error, as it is one base from a much larger clone. The CDR3 reads CASSQELAGGDTQYF. CDR3 coding DNA: TGTGCCAGCAGCCAAGAACTAGCGGGGGGGGATACGCAGTATTTT. The chain is built from TRBV4-2 and TRBJ2-3, with 13 bases matching TRBD2. The CDR3 consists of 15 residues. After removal of 0 bases from V and 6 bases from J, the junction contained 0 bases not matched to a gene. Germline CDR1 LGHNA, CDR2 YNFKEQ.